This is a list of T cell receptor beta chains from one sample in a study of T cell responses to AZD1222 COVID-19 vaccine. The data were produced by immunoSEQ multiplex PCR, yet TCRdb's version contains in-frame clones alone and is incomplete. The table includes 150,000 to 200,000 clones, just under 95% detected once. The specimen comprised peripheral blood, sampled on day 0 of AZD1222 vaccination. These receptor sequences come from an adult in good health. The CDR3 runs from the conserved cysteine through the conserved F or W.

j_call v_call cdr3_aa
TRBJ1-1 TRBV9 CASSVVGGNTEAFF
TRBJ1-5 TRBV18 CASSPPTGANQPQHF
TRBJ2-7 TRBV7-9 CASSLGTGGFYYEQYF
TRBJ2-3 TRBV10-3 CAISGQGALDTQYF
TRBJ1-5 TRBV7-2 CASSRGQGAFDQPQHF
TRBJ1-4 TRBV9 CASSVSGTGTNEKLFF
TRBJ2-1 TRBV14 CASSQDLGTESSYNEQFF
TRBJ1-1 TRBV4-2 CASSPQDSNTEAFF
TRBJ1-3 TRBV7-4 CASSLWAGGNTIYF
TRBJ2-7 TRBV6-6 CASSYPGGQSYEQYF
TRBJ1-2 TRBV5-5 CASSLAIGRTNYGYTF
TRBJ2-7 TRBV5-4 CASSLRDSIHEQYF
TRBJ1-2 TRBV7-2 CASSITGPYGYTF
TRBJ2-3 TRBV19 CASSMRGWDTQYF
TRBJ1-2 TRBV15 CATSRGGEGYTF
TRBJ1-1 TRBV5-6 CASSLRYRGNTEAFF
TRBJ2-7 TRBV27 CASSLFWVGQGDPSYEQYF
TRBJ2-7 TRBV3-1/TRBV3-2 CASSQLRGQLYEQYF
TRBJ2-5 TRBV7-2 CASSLVGGETQYF
TRBJ1-4 TRBV5-8 CASSVRLGLLNEKLFF
TRBJ1-2 TRBV5-5 CASSLVQGLNYGYTF
TRBJ1-1 TRBV7-8 CASSSGTLRMNTEAFF
TRBJ2-1 TRBV11-2 CASSLVLSGPSSYNEQFF
TRBJ1-2 TRBV5-4 CASSLVYSLAYGYTF
TRBJ2-2 TRBV7-8 CASSLEGWGGELFF
TRBJ1-5 TRBV7-2 CASSLGRGQQPQHF
TRBJ2-5 TRBV6-1 CASSEDTTYQETQYF
TRBJ1-5 TRBV6-5 CASGTDGNQPQHF
TRBJ2-3 TRBV5-1 CASSLENRGRLTDTQYF
TRBJ1-5 TRBV9 CASSVGGTVNQPQHF
TRBJ2-4 TRBV4-1 CASSQDGEDRGNIQYF
TRBJ2-2 TRBV21-1 CASSPRLTANTGELFF
TRBJ2-3 TRBV5-1 CASSLGSARGDTQYF
TRBJ1-3 TRBV7-7 CASSSGTGRNTIYF
TRBJ1-1 TRBV9 CASSGGTGGSTEAFF
TRBJ1-3 TRBV4-3 CASSQDMASSGNTIYF
TRBJ1-1 TRBV5-1 CASSSFGGTEAFF
TRBJ1-3 TRBV5-1 CASSLNGVGSYSGNTIYF
TRBJ1-4 TRBV5-1 CASSKGTGRDEKLFF
TRBJ1-5 TRBV24-1 CATEGGNQPQHF
TRBJ2-3 TRBV12-3/TRBV12-4 CASSKMVDTQYF
TRBJ1-1 TRBV9 CASSVGGLAGERTEAFF
TRBJ1-4 TRBV12-3/TRBV12-4 CASSAQEAWKLFF
TRBJ2-2 TRBV12-5 CASGGTENTGELFF
TRBJ2-1 TRBV5-1 CASSLQGESYNEQFF
TRBJ2-3 TRBV12-5 CASGLVPGGVADTQYF
TRBJ2-2 TRBV1 CTSSHLRLAGMTGELFF
TRBJ1-1 TRBV18 CASSPDSMNTEAFF
TRBJ2-1 TRBV4-1 CASSISGGIYNEQFF
TRBJ2-1 TRBV9 CASSAQGLANEQFF
TRBJ2-3 TRBV7-7 CASSPRGSGGDTQYF
TRBJ2-3 TRBV7-2 CASSPYSGTDTQYF
TRBJ2-5 TRBV20-1 CSARLGETQYF
TRBJ1-1 TRBV27 CASSARGLKNTEAFF
TRBJ2-3 TRBV7-8 CASSSRRSSGGASDTQYF